This is a list of T cell receptor beta chains from one sample in a study of identical twins. TCRdb processed the 5' RACE reads anew with MiXCR; each CDR3 protein has one entry. The table includes around 480,000 distinct CDR3 sequences, 14% detected once. This sample also appeared in a second study, on yellow fever vaccine responses in identical twins.

Sample: CD4+ T cells sorted from blood. These TCRs come from a woman aged 18-30 years in good health. Both conserved end residues are part of each CDR3. Fields, in order: J gene, clone size, D gene, V gene, CDR3 protein, CDR3 DNA. D genes are given only for firm matches. Clone size is not always given. Where it is, it says once, few, many or a class for expanded clones.

j_gene: TRBJ2-1; abundance: .; d_gene: TRBD2; v_gene: TRBV6-5; CDR3aa: CASSYSILAGLNNEQFF; CDR3nt: TGTGCCAGCAGTTACAGTATACTAGCGGGGCTAAACAATGAGCAGTTCTTC
j_gene: TRBJ2-4; abundance: many; d_gene: .; v_gene: TRBV6-1; CDR3aa: CASSRGLLAKNIQYF; CDR3nt: TGTGCCAGCAGTAGGGGATTACTAGCCAAAAACATTCAGTACTTC
j_gene: TRBJ2-7; abundance: .; d_gene: .; v_gene: TRBV27; CDR3aa: CASSSTIYEQYF; CDR3nt: TGTGCCAGCAGTTCCACTATTTACGAGCAGTACTTC
j_gene: TRBJ2-1; abundance: few; d_gene: .; v_gene: TRBV10-3; CDR3aa: CAIKKAGSSNEQFF; CDR3nt: TGTGCCATCAAAAAGGCGGGGTCATCCAATGAGCAGTTCTTC
j_gene: TRBJ2-7; abundance: .; d_gene: .; v_gene: TRBV5-1; CDR3aa: CASSLRAAIDEQYF; CDR3nt: TGCGCCAGCAGCTTGCGGGCGGCTATCGACGAGCAGTACTTC
j_gene: TRBJ2-2; abundance: many; d_gene: TRBD1; v_gene: TRBV20-1; CDR3aa: CSARDGQVNTGELFF; CDR3nt: TGCAGTGCTAGAGATGGACAGGTGAACACCGGGGAGCTGTTTTTT
j_gene: TRBJ1-2; abundance: .; d_gene: .; v_gene: TRBV18; CDR3aa: CASSPTDYYGYTF; CDR3nt: TGTGCCAGCTCACCGACGGACTACTATGGCTACACCTTC
j_gene: TRBJ2-3; abundance: few; d_gene: .; v_gene: TRBV5-8; CDR3aa: CASSLDRAKGFTDTQYF; CDR3nt: TGTGCCAGCAGCTTGGACAGGGCAAAAGGGTTCACAGATACGCAGTATTTT
j_gene: TRBJ2-7; abundance: .; d_gene: TRBD1; v_gene: TRBV12-3/TRBV12-4; CDR3aa: CASRQGAGEQYF; CDR3nt: TGTGCCAGCCGACAGGGGGCGGGGGAGCAGTACTTC
j_gene: TRBJ2-7; abundance: .; d_gene: .; v_gene: TRBV2; CDR3aa: CASRASGSRYEQYF; CDR3nt: TGTGCCAGCAGGGCGTCCGGGAGCCGATACGAGCAGTACTTC
j_gene: TRBJ2-5; abundance: few; d_gene: .; v_gene: TRBV5-1; CDR3aa: CASSIGKETQYF; CDR3nt: TGCGCCAGCAGCATAGGGAAAGAGACCCAGTACTTC
j_gene: TRBJ2-7; abundance: few; d_gene: TRBD2; v_gene: TRBV6-1; CDR3aa: CASTEASGRYEQYF; CDR3nt: TGTGCCAGCACCGAGGCTAGCGGTCGCTACGAGCAGTACTTC
j_gene: TRBJ2-1; abundance: .; d_gene: .; v_gene: TRBV20-1; CDR3aa: CSANRPGPNEQFF; CDR3nt: TGCAGTGCTAACCGCCCGGGACCTAATGAGCAGTTCTTC
j_gene: TRBJ2-3; abundance: .; d_gene: .; v_gene: TRBV3-1; CDR3aa: CASSQDRTGSTDTQYF; CDR3nt: TGTGCCAGCAGCCAAGATAGGACGGGAAGCACAGATACGCAGTATTTT
j_gene: TRBJ1-4; abundance: .; d_gene: .; v_gene: TRBV30; CDR3aa: CAWSSGISDEKLFF; CDR3nt: TGTGCCTGGAGTTCCGGGATATCGGATGAAAAACTGTTTTTT
j_gene: TRBJ2-1; abundance: .; d_gene: TRBD1; v_gene: TRBV12-5; CDR3aa: CASGPPGTGVLRQFF; CDR3nt: TGTGCTAGTGGCCCCCCCGGGACAGGGGTTCTTAGGCAGTTCTTC
j_gene: TRBJ2-7; abundance: many; d_gene: .; v_gene: TRBV5-1; CDR3aa: CASSKGIGDSRSYEQYF; CDR3nt: TGCGCCAGCAGCAAGGGGATTGGTGACAGCCGATCCTACGAGCAGTACTTC
j_gene: TRBJ2-1; abundance: few; d_gene: TRBD2; v_gene: TRBV7-9; CDR3aa: CASSLTSGHNEQFF; CDR3nt: TGTGCCAGCAGCTTGACTAGCGGACACAATGAGCAGTTCTTC
j_gene: TRBJ2-1; abundance: few; d_gene: .; v_gene: TRBV3-1; CDR3aa: CASSLSADRGNEQFF; CDR3nt: TGTGCCAGCAGCCTCTCTGCGGACCGTGGTAATGAGCAGTTCTTC
j_gene: TRBJ2-7; abundance: .; d_gene: TRBD2; v_gene: TRBV6-5; CDR3aa: CASSYSSGSSSYEQYF; CDR3nt: TGTGCCAGCAGTTACTCGAGCGGGAGTTCTTCCTACGAGCAGTACTTC
j_gene: TRBJ2-7; abundance: .; d_gene: .; v_gene: TRBV21-1; CDR3aa: CASSKGPYPGQVMYEQYF; CDR3nt: TGTGCCAGCAGCAAAGGGCCGTACCCGGGACAGGTTATGTACGAGCAGTACTTC
j_gene: TRBJ2-3; abundance: few; d_gene: .; v_gene: TRBV5-1; CDR3aa: CASRGGTPSTDTQYF; CDR3nt: TGCGCCAGCAGGGGCGGGACTCCTAGCACAGATACGCAGTATTTT
j_gene: TRBJ2-7; abundance: .; d_gene: TRBD2; v_gene: TRBV2; CDR3aa: CASNINGGEQQYF; CDR3nt: TGTGCCAGCAACATCAACGGGGGGGAGCAGCAGTACTTC
j_gene: TRBJ2-7; abundance: many; d_gene: .; v_gene: TRBV29-1; CDR3aa: CSVTNSYEQYF; CDR3nt: TGCAGCGTTACGAATTCCTACGAGCAGTACTTC
j_gene: TRBJ2-1; abundance: .; d_gene: .; v_gene: TRBV9; CDR3aa: CASSVGGGRYNEQFF; CDR3nt: TGTGCCAGCAGCGTAGGAGGGGGTCGCTACAATGAGCAGTTCTTC
j_gene: TRBJ2-5; abundance: few; d_gene: .; v_gene: TRBV30; CDR3aa: CAWRARTQYF; CDR3nt: TGTGCCTGGAGGGCGAGGACCCAGTACTTC
j_gene: TRBJ2-2; abundance: .; d_gene: .; v_gene: TRBV12-3/TRBV12-4; CDR3aa: CASSLVSGTGANTGELFF; CDR3nt: TGTGCCAGCAGTTTAGTCTCCGGGACCGGCGCGAACACCGGGGAGCTGTTTTTT
j_gene: TRBJ2-1; abundance: .; d_gene: TRBD2; v_gene: TRBV24-1; CDR3aa: CATSDFGTRGNEQFF; CDR3nt: TGTGCCACCAGTGATTTTGGGACTAGAGGAAATGAGCAGTTCTTC
j_gene: TRBJ2-7; abundance: .; d_gene: .; v_gene: TRBV3-1; CDR3aa: CASSQDQTSYEQYF; CDR3nt: TGTGCCAGCAGCCAAGACCAGACCTCCTACGAGCAGTACTTC
j_gene: TRBJ2-7; abundance: many; d_gene: .; v_gene: TRBV20-1; CDR3aa: CSARDPRDLSYEQYF; CDR3nt: TGCAGTGCTAGAGATCCCCGGGACTTATCCTACGAGCAGTACTTC
j_gene: TRBJ2-3; abundance: few; d_gene: TRBD2; v_gene: TRBV7-3; CDR3aa: CASSPRTSRTDTQYF; CDR3nt: TGTGCCAGCAGCCCAAGGACTAGTCGAACAGATACGCAGTATTTT
j_gene: TRBJ2-1; abundance: few; d_gene: TRBD1; v_gene: TRBV7-2; CDR3aa: CASSQTGTTYNEQFF; CDR3nt: TGTGCCAGCAGCCAGACAGGGACGACCTACAATGAGCAGTTCTTC
j_gene: TRBJ2-5; abundance: .; d_gene: .; v_gene: TRBV20-1; CDR3aa: CSARGFHPGPRRTETQYF; CDR3nt: TGCAGTGCTAGAGGGTTTCATCCCGGGCCGAGGAGGACAGAGACCCAGTACTTC
j_gene: TRBJ2-1; abundance: .; d_gene: .; v_gene: TRBV7-2; CDR3aa: CASSSTDNNPNEQFF; CDR3nt: TGTGCCAGCAGCTCAACAGACAACAACCCCAATGAGCAGTTCTTC
j_gene: TRBJ2-5; abundance: few; d_gene: .; v_gene: TRBV20-1; CDR3aa: CSATGDTALGETQYF; CDR3nt: TGCAGTGCAACTGGGGACACCGCCTTGGGAGAGACCCAGTACTTC
j_gene: TRBJ2-1; abundance: .; d_gene: TRBD1; v_gene: TRBV2; CDR3aa: CASSGTGHEQFF; CDR3nt: TGTGCCAGCAGTGGGACAGGGCATGAGCAGTTCTTC
j_gene: TRBJ2-7; abundance: .; d_gene: .; v_gene: TRBV24-1; CDR3aa: CATSDASSSRLGQYF; CDR3nt: TGTGCCACCAGTGATGCTTCATCGTCCAGGCTGGGGCAGTACTTC
j_gene: TRBJ2-3; abundance: few; d_gene: TRBD2; v_gene: TRBV4-2; CDR3aa: CASSPGTSGRGDDTQYF; CDR3nt: TGTGCCAGCAGCCCCGGGACTAGCGGGAGAGGTGACGATACGCAGTATTTT
j_gene: TRBJ2-7; abundance: .; d_gene: .; v_gene: TRBV11-2; CDR3aa: CASSSTGGFRSYEQYF; CDR3nt: TGTGCCAGCAGCTCAACCGGAGGTTTTAGGTCCTACGAGCAGTACTTC
j_gene: TRBJ2-5; abundance: few; d_gene: .; v_gene: TRBV20-1; CDR3aa: CSASLGQETQYF; CDR3nt: TGCAGTGCTAGCTTAGGGCAGGAGACCCAGTACTTC